This T cell receptor beta chain was profiled in a study of technical replicates of blood from a few donors. Produced via immunoSEQ multiplex PCR; TCRdb's table is partial and in-frame only. The data show approximately 88,000 clones, approximately 97% seen once. Germline V CDR1 and CDR2: GTSNPN, SVGIG (reference sequence). This CDR3 has 13 amino acids. Trimming pared 0 bases from V and 5 bases from J, leaving 10 bases between. The V gene is TRBV30, the J gene TRBJ1-1; a possible D gene is TRBD1 (5 bases). The sequencing input was T cells isolated from PBMCs. The sequence derives from a human donor in good health. The CDR3 here is CAWSVGGNTEAFF. The CDR3 DNA is TGTGCCTGGAGTGTGGGGGGGAATACTGAAGCTTTCTTT.